This T cell receptor (beta chain) emerged from a study of tumor-infiltrating lymphocytes in localized non-small cell lung cancer. Overall study: Patients included smokers and never-smokers with various histologies, some sampled after neoadjuvant chemotherapy. Study-wide results and limits: Different pieces of the same tissue were used for each assay.

Repertoires were generated with immunoSEQ multiplex PCR, while TCRdb's copy carries only in-frame clones and drops some. Found here are roughly 13,000 clones, around 70% of them singletons; the top ten hold more than 20%. On this clone itself: Antigen specificity is unknown.

This sequence was found in a human donor with non-small cell lung cancer. The sample was uninvolved lung tissue not adjacent to the tumor.

Here the CDR3 DNA reads TGTGCCAGCAGCTTAGATGTGAGGAGTCGGCAGTACTTC. Its translation is CASSLDVRSRQYF. V gene TRBV11-2 combines with J gene TRBJ2-7; D gene uncertain. Germline values: CDR1 SGHAT, CDR2 FQNNGV. The CDR3 has 13 residues. With 0 bases removed from V and 9 bases from J, the gap between germline ends came to 12 bases.